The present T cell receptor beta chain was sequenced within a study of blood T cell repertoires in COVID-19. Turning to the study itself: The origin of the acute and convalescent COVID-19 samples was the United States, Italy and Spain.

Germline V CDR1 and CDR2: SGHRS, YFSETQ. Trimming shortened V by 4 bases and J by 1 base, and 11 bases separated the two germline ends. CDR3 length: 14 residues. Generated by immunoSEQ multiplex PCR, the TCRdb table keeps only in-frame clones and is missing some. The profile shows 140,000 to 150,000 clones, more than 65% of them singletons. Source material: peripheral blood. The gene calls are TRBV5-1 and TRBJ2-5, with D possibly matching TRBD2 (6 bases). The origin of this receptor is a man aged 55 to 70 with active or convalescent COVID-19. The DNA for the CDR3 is TGCGCCAGCAGCCCGGGGGTCATCCAAGAGACCCAGTACTTC. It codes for CASSPGVIQETQYF.